This paragraph covers one T cell receptor (beta chain) sequence. Assay used: immunoSEQ multiplex PCR; TCRdb lists only in-frame clones, some missing. The sample has a few hundred thousand clones, around 84% seen once. The sample is drawn from a study of blood T cell repertoires in COVID-19. The overall study: Spain, Italy and the United States supplied samples that represented acute and convalescent COVID-19. In each case, the material was cDNA or gDNA derived from T cells, B-cell-depleted T cells, or PBMCs.

Cohort 3 donors counted as recovered after two negative PCRs, clearance, or resolved symptoms. Trimming shortened V by 4 bases and J by 1 base, and 17 bases separated the two germline ends. This CDR3 has 16 residues. Germline assignment: CDR1 LNHDA and CDR2 SQIVND (reference sequence). V and J are TRBV19 and TRBJ2-7; D might be TRBD2 (6 bases). What was sequenced was PBMCs or T cells enriched from blood (not recorded which). The source of this sequence is a middle-aged man who had recovered from COVID-19. The CDR3 is CASSTSPGLHSYEQYF. DNA for the CDR3: TGTGCCAGTAGTACATCCCCGGGACTCCATTCCTACGAGCAGTACTTC.